This record looks at one T cell receptor beta chain sequence and its context. The antigen is not known. The time point was: week 35, safety follow-up. Each dose delivered 300 ug of mutant IDH1 20-mer peptide subcutaneously with imiquimod. Each astrocytoma in the donors was new, WHO grade 3 or 4, IDH1-mutant and ATRX-lost. The source of the sample is a study of a mutant IDH1 vaccine in newly diagnosed glioma. On the study more broadly: Patients had received radiotherapy, temozolomide, or both previously, most receiving both.

Germline values: CDR1 SGHTA, CDR2 FQGNSA. Trimming pared 1 base from V and 10 bases from J, leaving 17 bases between. This CDR3 contains 14 residues. Profiled with immunoSEQ multiplex PCR; TCRdb holds only in-frame clones, not every one. Here the sample spans 30,000 to 40,000 clones, 82% being singletons. The sequence derives from a woman in her late teens or twenties with glioma. The chain carries TRBV7-2 and TRBJ2-7; TRBD1 is a possible D gene (6 bases). The sequenced sample was PBMCs, obtained from a glioma patient whose treatment included an IDH1 peptide vaccine. CDR3 sequence: CASSLVDRPLDQYF. For the CDR3, the DNA is TGTGCCAGCAGCTTAGTGGACAGACCCCTTGATCAGTACTTC.